This TCR beta chain is drawn from a study of blood T cells in healthy people across ages. This CDR3 contains 13 residues. Germline-derived CDR1 and CDR2 are MDHEN and SYDVKM. Trimming left V 4 bases short and J 2 bases short, with 7 bases between. Alongside a J-beta primer mix, a sample-barcoded 5' primer served in a second PCR lasting 7 to 11 cycles. All cDNA molecules were each tagged by a template-switch adaptor with 12 random nucleotides. TCRdb re-derived calls from the 5' RACE reads in MiXCR, one entry per CDR3 protein. This table holds approximately 760,000 distinct CDR3 sequences, more than 20% found once. These data were likewise used in another study, on T cells of mothers and their children. That investigation notes: None of the identified T cell clones proved to be persistent microchimeric clones.

The TCR comes from a boy aged 5-17 years in good health. The gene calls are TRBV28 and TRBJ2-3; D not certain. Sequencing was done on a sample of blood. Here the CDR3 reads CASSYTITDTQYF. The CDR3 region has the DNA TGTGCCAGCAGTTATACTATCACAGATACGCAGTATTTT.